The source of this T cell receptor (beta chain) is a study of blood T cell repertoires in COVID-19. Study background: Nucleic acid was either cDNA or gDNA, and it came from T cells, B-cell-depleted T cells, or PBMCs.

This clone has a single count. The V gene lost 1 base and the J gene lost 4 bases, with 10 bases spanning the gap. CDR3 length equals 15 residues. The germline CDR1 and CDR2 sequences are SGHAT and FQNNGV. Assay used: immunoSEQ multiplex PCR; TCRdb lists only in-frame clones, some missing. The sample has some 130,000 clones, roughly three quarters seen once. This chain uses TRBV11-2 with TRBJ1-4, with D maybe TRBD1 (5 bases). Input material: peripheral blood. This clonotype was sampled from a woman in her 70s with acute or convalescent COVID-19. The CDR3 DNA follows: TGTGCCAGCAGCTTAGGGGGCAGATATAATGAAAAACTGTTTTTT. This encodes CASSLGGRYNEKLFF.